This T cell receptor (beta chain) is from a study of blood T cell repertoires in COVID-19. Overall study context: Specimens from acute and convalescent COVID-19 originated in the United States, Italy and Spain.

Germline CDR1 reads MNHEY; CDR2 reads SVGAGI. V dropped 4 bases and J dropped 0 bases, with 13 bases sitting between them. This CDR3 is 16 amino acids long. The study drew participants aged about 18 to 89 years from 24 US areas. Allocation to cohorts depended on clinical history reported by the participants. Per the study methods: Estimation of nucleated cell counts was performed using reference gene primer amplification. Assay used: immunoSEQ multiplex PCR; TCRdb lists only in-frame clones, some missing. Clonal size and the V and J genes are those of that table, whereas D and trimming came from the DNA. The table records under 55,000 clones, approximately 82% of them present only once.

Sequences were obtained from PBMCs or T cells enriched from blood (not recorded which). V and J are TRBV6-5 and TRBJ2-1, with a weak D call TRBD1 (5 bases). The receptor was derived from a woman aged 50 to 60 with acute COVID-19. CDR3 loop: CASSFPQGSSYNEQFF. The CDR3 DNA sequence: TGTGCCAGCAGTTTCCCCCAGGGCAGCTCCTACAATGAGCAGTTCTTC.